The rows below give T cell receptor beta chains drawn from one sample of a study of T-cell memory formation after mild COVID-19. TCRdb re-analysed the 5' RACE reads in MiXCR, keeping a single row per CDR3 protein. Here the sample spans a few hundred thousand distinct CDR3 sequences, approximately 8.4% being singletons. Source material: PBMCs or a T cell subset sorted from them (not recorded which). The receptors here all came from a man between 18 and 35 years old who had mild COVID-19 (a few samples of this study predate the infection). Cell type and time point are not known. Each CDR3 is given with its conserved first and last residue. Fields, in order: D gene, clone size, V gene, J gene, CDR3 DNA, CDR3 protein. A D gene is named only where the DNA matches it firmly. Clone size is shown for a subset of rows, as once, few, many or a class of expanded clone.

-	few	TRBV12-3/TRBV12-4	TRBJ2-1	TGTGCCAGCAGTTTGAGGAGAAGGCGGAATGAGCAGTTCTTC	CASSLRRRRNEQFF
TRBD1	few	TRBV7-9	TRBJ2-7	TGTGCCAGCAGCTTAGGACAGGGAATTGCCTACGAGCAGTACTTC	CASSLGQGIAYEQYF
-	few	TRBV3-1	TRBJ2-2	TGTGCCAGCAGCCAAGAAATCTGGGGCACCGGGGAGCTGTTTTTT	CASSQEIWGTGELFF
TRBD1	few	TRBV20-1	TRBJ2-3	TGCAGTGCCCCGATTGTGCACCCGGGACAGGGGGCAGATACGCAGTATTTT	CSAPIVHPGQGADTQYF
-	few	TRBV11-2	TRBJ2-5	TGTGCCAGCAGCTTATTGGGCGGGGGCCGCGAGGGTCGATACTTC	CASSLLGGGREGRYF
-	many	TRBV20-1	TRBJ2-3	TGCAGTCCGGTCGGCCCTAGCACAGATACGCAGTATTTT	CSPVGPSTDTQYF
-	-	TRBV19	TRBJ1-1	TGTGCCAGTAGTATTGGCACAGCGAACACTGAAGCTTTCTTT	CASSIGTANTEAFF
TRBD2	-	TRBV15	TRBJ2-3	TGTGCCACCAGCACTATGACTAGCGCAGATACGCAGTATTTT	CATSTMTSADTQYF
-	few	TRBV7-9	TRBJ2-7	TGTGCCAGCACCAGACAGCCTCCGACCGAGCAGTACTTC	CASTRQPPTEQYF
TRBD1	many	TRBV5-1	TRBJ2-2	TGCGCCAGCAGCTCCGCGGGACAGGGAACCGGGGAGCTGTTTTTT	CASSSAGQGTGELFF
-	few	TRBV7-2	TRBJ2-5	TGTGCCAGCTTACCCCCCTCGGGTAGCGTGGGCCAAGAGACCCAGTACTTC	CASLPPSGSVGQETQYF
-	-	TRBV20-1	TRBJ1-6	TGCAGTGCTAGAGCCGGGACGTATGACTCCTATAATTCACCCCTCCACTTT	CSARAGTYDSYNSPLHF
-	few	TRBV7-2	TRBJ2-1	TGTGCCAGCAGCTTAGCGACAGTCGATGAGCAGTTCTTC	CASSLATVDEQFF
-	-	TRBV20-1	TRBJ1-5	TGCAGTGCTAGAACCCAAGGGGAAGATCAGCCCCAGCATTTT	CSARTQGEDQPQHF
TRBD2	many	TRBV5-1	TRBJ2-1	TGCGCCAGCAGCCCGACGCCCCTAGCGGGGGGATCCGGTGAGCAGTTCTTC	CASSPTPLAGGSGEQFF
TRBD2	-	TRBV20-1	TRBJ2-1	TGCAGTGCTAGATCCAGCGGGGCGTACAATGAGCAGTTCTTC	CSARSSGAYNEQFF
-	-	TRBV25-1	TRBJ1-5	TGTGCCAGCAGTGAACCCGGTAATCAGCCCCAGCATTTT	CASSEPGNQPQHF